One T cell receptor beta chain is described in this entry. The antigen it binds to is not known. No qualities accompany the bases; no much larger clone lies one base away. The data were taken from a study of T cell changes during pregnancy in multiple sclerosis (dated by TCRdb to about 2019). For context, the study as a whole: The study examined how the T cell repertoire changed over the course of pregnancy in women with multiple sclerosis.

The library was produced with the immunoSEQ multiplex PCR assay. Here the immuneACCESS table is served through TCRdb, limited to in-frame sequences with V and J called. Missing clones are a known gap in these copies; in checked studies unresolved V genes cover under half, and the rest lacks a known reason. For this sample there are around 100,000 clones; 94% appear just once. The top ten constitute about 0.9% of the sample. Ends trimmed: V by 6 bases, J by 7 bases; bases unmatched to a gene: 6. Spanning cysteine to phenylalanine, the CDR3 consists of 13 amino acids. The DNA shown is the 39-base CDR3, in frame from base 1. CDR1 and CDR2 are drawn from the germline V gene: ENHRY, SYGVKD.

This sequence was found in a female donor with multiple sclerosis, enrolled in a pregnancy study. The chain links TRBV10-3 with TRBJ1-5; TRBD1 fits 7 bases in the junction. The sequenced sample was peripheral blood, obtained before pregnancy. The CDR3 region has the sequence CAISSRQGQPQHF. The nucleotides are TGTGCCATCAGCTCTAGACAGGGACAGCCCCAGCATTTT.